Listed below are T cell receptor beta chains from one sample, sequenced in a study of blood T cell repertoires in COVID-19. The assay was immunoSEQ multiplex PCR, and TCRdb's table has in-frame clones only and misses some. The sample yields about 34,000 clones, 90% to 95% seen once. The specimen sequenced was peripheral blood. These receptors came from a man aged 55-75 years with active or convalescent COVID-19. CDR3s include the opening cysteine and the closing phenylalanine or tryptophan. Fields, in order: CDR3 protein, V gene, D gene, J gene. D genes are given only for firm matches.

CDR3 protein: CATSKGQGRPGANVLTF; V gene: TRBV15; D gene: TRBD1; J gene: TRBJ2-6
CDR3 protein: CASSLGSRQGWGSYNEQFF; V gene: TRBV11-2; D gene: TRBD1; J gene: TRBJ2-1
CDR3 protein: CASSSDRDSPLHF; V gene: TRBV11-2; D gene: TRBD1; J gene: TRBJ1-6
CDR3 protein: CATSRARDITNEKLFF; V gene: TRBV15; D gene: -; J gene: TRBJ1-4
CDR3 protein: CASSLGRGGRGYTF; V gene: TRBV28; D gene: -; J gene: TRBJ1-2
CDR3 protein: CASSWTVNTGELFF; V gene: TRBV2; D gene: -; J gene: TRBJ2-2
CDR3 protein: CASSLRQVTYGYTF; V gene: TRBV3-1/TRBV3-2; D gene: -; J gene: TRBJ1-2
CDR3 protein: CASSPDQGTSSYNEQFF; V gene: TRBV5-1; D gene: -; J gene: TRBJ2-1
CDR3 protein: CASSPRGEGLYGYTF; V gene: TRBV6-5; D gene: -; J gene: TRBJ1-2
CDR3 protein: CASSYGGREGFTDTQYF; V gene: TRBV6-2/TRBV6-3; D gene: TRBD2; J gene: TRBJ2-3
CDR3 protein: CATSRDRGTGQGNTIYF; V gene: TRBV15; D gene: TRBD1; J gene: TRBJ1-3
CDR3 protein: CASDGGSGDTQYF; V gene: TRBV7-9; D gene: -; J gene: TRBJ2-3
CDR3 protein: CASSFSGGGETQYF; V gene: TRBV5-1; D gene: TRBD2; J gene: TRBJ2-5
CDR3 protein: CASSQDRWDRGNEQFF; V gene: TRBV4-3; D gene: TRBD1; J gene: TRBJ2-1
CDR3 protein: CASSFQLAVSDTQYF; V gene: TRBV5-1; D gene: TRBD2; J gene: TRBJ2-3
CDR3 protein: CASSQGQGGEAFF; V gene: TRBV5-1; D gene: TRBD1; J gene: TRBJ1-1
CDR3 protein: CASTTGNTEAFF; V gene: TRBV6-5; D gene: -; J gene: TRBJ1-1
CDR3 protein: CASSPGGVAKNIQYF; V gene: TRBV18; D gene: TRBD2; J gene: TRBJ2-4
CDR3 protein: CASSVGQGAYEQYF; V gene: TRBV9; D gene: TRBD1; J gene: TRBJ2-7
CDR3 protein: CASSLVGALRDTQYF; V gene: TRBV7-2; D gene: -; J gene: TRBJ2-3
CDR3 protein: CASIPDVGLKGNQPQHF; V gene: TRBV11-3; D gene: -; J gene: TRBJ1-5
CDR3 protein: CAISESRTGYEQFF; V gene: TRBV10-3; D gene: TRBD1; J gene: TRBJ2-1
CDR3 protein: CASSSGQGIYEQYF; V gene: TRBV28; D gene: TRBD1; J gene: TRBJ2-7
CDR3 protein: CASSLWGKYTYEQYF; V gene: TRBV18; D gene: -; J gene: TRBJ2-7
CDR3 protein: CASSLAGAGNTIYF; V gene: TRBV7-2; D gene: -; J gene: TRBJ1-3
CDR3 protein: CASSAGTSGVNTQYF; V gene: TRBV5-5; D gene: TRBD2; J gene: TRBJ2-3
CDR3 protein: CASSLDDGGETDTQYF; V gene: TRBV11-2; D gene: -; J gene: TRBJ2-3
CDR3 protein: CSASGLAGVEDTQYF; V gene: TRBV20-1; D gene: TRBD2; J gene: TRBJ2-3
CDR3 protein: CASGRGEKLFF; V gene: TRBV12-3/TRBV12-4; D gene: -; J gene: TRBJ1-4
CDR3 protein: CASSSDRVLAFF; V gene: TRBV12-3/TRBV12-4; D gene: TRBD1; J gene: TRBJ1-1
CDR3 protein: CASSQVGGGSEKLFF; V gene: TRBV4-1; D gene: -; J gene: TRBJ1-4
CDR3 protein: CASIVAGRETQYF; V gene: TRBV10-2; D gene: TRBD2; J gene: TRBJ2-5
CDR3 protein: CASSPRGPGELFF; V gene: TRBV11-2; D gene: -; J gene: TRBJ2-2
CDR3 protein: CASSLETGGTSPLHF; V gene: TRBV5-1; D gene: TRBD1; J gene: TRBJ1-6
CDR3 protein: CASSPGQGTGELFF; V gene: TRBV27; D gene: TRBD1; J gene: TRBJ2-2
CDR3 protein: CASSLSKGGRAFF; V gene: TRBV27; D gene: -; J gene: TRBJ1-1
CDR3 protein: CASSYTGTVTYGYTF; V gene: TRBV6-5; D gene: TRBD1; J gene: TRBJ1-2
CDR3 protein: CASSLSETIYF; V gene: TRBV13; D gene: -; J gene: TRBJ1-3
CDR3 protein: CASRQDSGNTIYF; V gene: TRBV2; D gene: -; J gene: TRBJ1-3
CDR3 protein: CASSSGQGTYNEQFF; V gene: TRBV7-3; D gene: TRBD1; J gene: TRBJ2-1
CDR3 protein: CASTPNWSAGGETQYF; V gene: TRBV6-6; D gene: TRBD2; J gene: TRBJ2-5
CDR3 protein: CATRRGGVDTQYF; V gene: TRBV6-6; D gene: TRBD2; J gene: TRBJ2-3
CDR3 protein: CASSEVNGGELFF; V gene: TRBV2; D gene: -; J gene: TRBJ2-2
CDR3 protein: CASSLGAGVAYNEQFF; V gene: TRBV13; D gene: TRBD2; J gene: TRBJ2-1